The 5 T cell receptor beta chains below all came from one sample that was sequenced in a study of T cell responses to AZD1222 COVID-19 vaccine. Here immunoSEQ multiplex PCR was the method, and the copy in TCRdb shows in-frame clones only, minus some. The data show about 87,000 clones, 88% seen once. The sequenced sample was peripheral blood, obtained on day 0 of AZD1222 vaccination. These receptors were collected from an adult in good health.

The rearrangement links TRBV10-3 to TRBJ1-2, with 8 positions matching TRBD1. Per germline, CDR1 ENHRY and CDR2 SYGVKD. The V and J ends lost 4 bases and 1 base, in that order; junction bases with no gene match: 5. CDR3 length: 15 amino acids. This chain's CDR3 is CAISGTGFSNYGYTF. Written as DNA, the CDR3 is TGTGCCATCAGTGGGACAGGGTTCAGTAACTATGGCTACACCTTC.

This clone was detected a few times. This CDR3 is CAWGTKRGYNEQFF. CDR3 DNA: TGTGCCTGGGGGACAAAGCGGGGATACAATGAGCAGTTCTTC. This sequence joins TRBV30 and TRBJ2-1; perhaps TRBD2 as D (7 bases). Germline V gene lookup returns CDR1 GTSNPN and CDR2 SVGIG (reference sequence). The CDR3 is 14 residues long. V lost 5 bases and J 4 bases, leaving 15 bases between the germline ends.

The chain has TRBV6-6 and TRBJ1-3; a weak D match, TRBD1 (6 bases). Germline CDR1 reads MNHNY; CDR2 reads SVGAGI (reference sequence). With 0 bases removed from V and 2 bases from J, the gap between germline ends came to 8 bases. The CDR3 covers 15 residues. The CDR3 loop reads CASSYSDRPGNTIYF. The CDR3 nucleotides read TGTGCCAGCAGTTACTCGGACAGACCTGGAAACACCATATATTTT.

The rearrangement joins TRBV6-5 to TRBJ1-2, with TRBD1 identical over 8 bases. The CDR3 has 13 residues. Trimming took 2 bases from V and 8 from J; bases not matched to a gene: 4. The germline V gene has CDR1 MNHEY and CDR2 SVGAGI. The CDR3 DNA reads TGTGCCAGCAGTTACGAAGGGACAGGCGGCTACACCTTC. Encoded protein: CASSYEGTGGYTF.

The V call is TRBV29-1, the J call TRBJ1-4; D unclear. V was trimmed by 4 bases and J by 0 bases, leaving 9 bases between them. Germline values: CDR1 SQVTM, CDR2 ANQGSEA. This CDR3 has 14 residues. The DNA of the CDR3 is TGCAGCGTTGGGCAGAGAGCAACTAATGAAAAACTGTTTTTT. Its protein is CSVGQRATNEKLFF.